These 22 T cell receptor beta chains originate from one sample sequenced in a study of coeliac disease (dated by TCRdb to between 2022 and 2023). Library preparation was by the immunoSEQ multiplex PCR assay. TCRdb retrieved this table from immuneACCESS and kept in-frame rearrangements only. Not all clones are present; in checked studies, unresolved V genes account for under half, and no reason is known for the remainder. The sample yields a few thousand clones; approximately 75% were counted once. The top ten clonotypes cover under 6% of the sample. Sequencing input: lamina propria lymphocytes from the gut. This specimen's cell subset or site label, interpreted: lamina propria cell (LPC) fraction of small intestinal biopsy. These receptors were collected from a woman between 18 and 29 years old with active celiac disease.

This clone was detected a few times. This chain links TRBV2 with TRBJ2-1; 11 bases fit TRBD2. This CDR3 region has 15 residues. In germline, CDR1 is SNHLY, CDR2 FYNNEI. V shed 5 bases and J 4 bases; nucleotides not matched to a gene: 4. Here the CDR3 DNA reads TGTGCCAGCAGTCCTGGGACTAGCGGTTACAATGAGCAGTTCTTC. This sequence encodes CASSPGTSGYNEQFF.

The chain has TRBV19 and TRBJ1-5; D is unclear. Per the germline V gene, CDR1 is LNHDA and CDR2 is SQIVND (reference sequence). This CDR3 region has 14 residues. The germline V and J ends were trimmed by 5 bases and 5 bases, with 13 bases remaining between them. The CDR3 region has the DNA TGTGCCAGTAGTCCCCGAGGAGGGTATCAGCCCCAGCATTTT. It encodes CASSPRGGYQPQHF.

This chain joins TRBV7-6 and TRBJ2-1; possible D gene TRBD2, 7 bases. There are 17 residues in the CDR3. V dropped 3 bases and J dropped 5 bases, with 20 bases sitting between them. Germline CDR1 SGHVS, CDR2 FNYEAQ. CDR3: CASSFEWEGGRNNEQFF. The CDR3 nucleotides are TGTGCCAGCAGCTTTGAATGGGAGGGGGGGCGAAACAATGAGCAGTTCTTC.

Only one count was recorded for this clone. At one end the junction does not follow the germline gene, possibly because of a read error. This specimen includes other DNA sequences encoding the same CDR3. V is TRBV5-1 and J is TRBJ2-4; D perhaps matches TRBD2 (5 bases). From germline, CDR1 is SGHRS and CDR2 YFSETQ. The CDR3 loop spans 15 amino acids. DNA of the CDR3: TGTGCCAGCAGCTTGGAGTCGGGAACCAAAAACATTCAGTACTTC. Protein: CASSLESGTKNIQYF.

The V call is TRBV5-1, the J call TRBJ2-7; 11 bases map to TRBD1. The germline gives CDR1 SGHRS, CDR2 YFSETQ. The CDR3 spans 14 residues. J gave up 7 bases and V 5 bases, and 8 bases lay outside the gene matches. The DNA of the CDR3 is TGCGCCAGCAGATCTCAGGACAGGGGGCTTGAGCAGTACTTC. Protein: CASRSQDRGLEQYF.

This clone was observed a handful of times. The V call is TRBV6-5, the J call TRBJ2-1, with 7 bases identical to TRBD1. J was trimmed by 7 bases and V by 6 bases; bases with no gene match: 6. Germline V CDR1 and CDR2: MNHEY, SVGAGI. The CDR3 spans 13 residues. The CDR3 sequence is CASRETGENEQFF. CDR3 DNA sequence: TGTGCCAGCAGGGAAACAGGGGAGAATGAGCAGTTCTTC.

V and J are TRBV29-1 and TRBJ2-7; tentative D call: TRBD1 (6 bases). The CDR3 length is 14 residues. V lost 4 bases to trimming and J lost 0 bases, with 13 bases between them. CDR1 and CDR2 (germline): SQVTM, ANQGSEA. CDR3 bases: TGCAGCGTTGGGGGGCAGAAAAGCTCCTACGAGCAGTACTTC. It translates to CSVGGQKSSYEQYF.

The V gene is TRBV12-5, the J gene TRBJ2-1, with D maybe TRBD2 (6 bases). The V gene's germline CDR1 is LGHNT and CDR2 FRNRAP. The CDR3 is 22 residues long. V was trimmed by 0 bases and J by 6 bases, leaving 33 bases between them. The CDR3 sequence is CASGLVLGGDSRELAGSNEQFF. In DNA form, the CDR3 reads TGTGCTAGTGGTTTGGTACTGGGGGGAGATTCTAGAGAGCTCGCAGGGAGCAATGAGCAGTTCTTC.

The chain carries TRBV6-5 and TRBJ2-5, with D possibly matching TRBD2 (6 bases). The CDR3 covers 15 residues. The V and J ends lost 4 bases and 5 bases respectively, with 17 bases between them. Germline values: CDR1 MNHEY, CDR2 SVGAGI. The CDR3 loop reads CASSFTTFGGETQYF. The CDR3 DNA reads as TGTGCCAGCAGTTTCACCACTTTTGGGGGGGAGACCCAGTACTTC.

The CDR3 spells CATSRDLRLAAGHEQFF. The CDR3 region has the DNA TGTGCCACCAGCAGAGATCTCCGACTAGCGGCAGGCCATGAGCAGTTCTTC. The chain has TRBV15 and TRBJ2-1; the match to TRBD2 covers 9 bases. The CDR3 is made up of 17 amino acids. Germline assignment: CDR1 LNHNV and CDR2 YYDKDF (reference sequence). The J segment lost 8 bases and the V segment lost 0 bases, leaving 11 bases of the junction unmatched.

CDR3 in DNA: TGTGCCAGCAGCGTAGCTACGGGAAACACCATATATTTT. Residues: CASSVATGNTIYF. The chain links TRBV9 to TRBJ1-3; D uncertain. There are 13 residues in the CDR3. Trimming left V 0 bases short and J 4 bases short, with 5 bases between. Germline CDR1 is SGDLS and CDR2 is YYNGEE.

V usage is TRBV9 and J usage is TRBJ2-3, with 13 bases identical to TRBD2. Losses at the gene ends were 3 bases for V and 2 bases for J; bases not matched to a gene: 15. Germline CDR1 is SGDLS and CDR2 is YYNGEE. CDR3 length: 20 amino acids. DNA for the CDR3: TGTGCCAGCAGCGCGGTACTAGCGGGAGGGCCTCGACGATCCACAGATACGCAGTATTTT. Protein product: CASSAVLAGGPRRSTDTQYF.

The CDR3 loop is CASSSGIRGEDNQPQHF. The CDR3 bases are TGTGCCAGCAGCTCGGGGATCCGGGGAGAGGATAATCAGCCCCAGCATTTT. The chain recombines TRBV7-9 with TRBJ1-5; no reliable D call. Germline-derived CDR1 and CDR2 are SEHNR and FQNEAQ (reference sequence). The CDR3 length is 17 residues. Trimming stripped 4 bases from V and 4 bases from J, with 20 bases between. Looking up the rest from reference TRBV7-9 and TRBJ1-5 gives the full variable domain: DTGVSQNPRHKITKRGQNVTFRCDPISEHNRLYWYRQTLGQGPEFLTYFQNEAQLEKSRLLSDRFSAERPKGSFSTLEIQRTEQGDSAMYLCASSSGIRGEDNQPQHFGDGTRLSIL.

V is TRBV5-1 and J is TRBJ2-3; the D gene is possibly TRBD1 (5 bases). The germline V gene has CDR1 SGHRS and CDR2 YFSETQ. V was shortened by 4 bases and J by 3 bases, with 15 bases between the two germline ends. This CDR3 spans 15 amino acids. Here the CDR3 DNA reads TGCGCCAGCAGCATGCAGGGATATGTTACAGATACGCAGTATTTT. Protein product: CASSMQGYVTDTQYF.

The chain carries TRBV7-6 and TRBJ2-7; TRBD2 matches at 9 bases. This CDR3 contains 15 residues. CDR1 is SGHVS and CDR2 is FNYEAQ in the germline V gene. V shed 5 bases, J shed 3 bases, and the junction held 8 bases outside the gene matches. CDR3 loop: CASSLGAGGLYEQYF. CDR3 nucleotides: TGTGCCAGCAGCCTAGGAGCGGGGGGACTCTACGAGCAGTACTTC.

This clone was recorded only once. This chain connects TRBV7-2 to TRBJ2-2; 9 bases match TRBD1. The V gene's germline CDR1 is SGHTA and CDR2 FQGNSA. The junction had 4 bases not matched to a gene; V was cut back by 5 bases and J by 6 bases. This CDR3 has 14 residues. The CDR3 DNA reads TGTGCCAGCAGCCAGGACAGGGGAGCCGGGGAGCTGTTTTTT. Protein: CASSQDRGAGELFF.

The rearrangement links TRBV14 to TRBJ1-2, with 9 positions matching TRBD1. Trimming removed 5 bases from V and 7 bases from J; junction bases left unmatched: 5. The CDR3 runs 13 residues. CDR1 is SGHDN, CDR2 FVKESK, per germline. The DNA for the CDR3 is TGTGCCAGCAGCGCTACAGGGGGCGTTGGCTACACCTTC. Residues: CASSATGGVGYTF. The full variable domain, rest sourced from reference TRBV14 and TRBJ1-2, is EAGVTQFPSHSVIEKGQTVTLRCDPISGHDNLYWYRRVMGKEIKFLLHFVKESKQDESGMPNNRFLAERTGGTYSTLKVQPAELEDSGVYFCASSATGGVGYTFGSGTRLTVV.

The genes are TRBV13 and TRBJ1-1, with 7 bases matching TRBD1. CDR3 length equals 14 residues. CDR1 and CDR2 (germline): PRHDT, FYEKMQ (reference sequence). J was trimmed by 2 bases and V by 5 bases; bases with no gene match: 5. CDR3 in amino acids: CASSQQGKNTEAFF. The CDR3 DNA reads TGTGCCAGCAGCCAACAGGGGAAAAACACTGAAGCTTTCTTT.

The chain employs TRBV11-2 and TRBJ2-1; 12 bases match TRBD2. The V gene's germline CDR1 is SGHAT and CDR2 FQNNGV. Trimming removed 1 base from V and 2 bases from J; junction bases left unmatched: 9. The CDR3 contains 19 residues. CDR3 DNA sequence: TGTGCCAGCAGCTTAGTCGGTCTAGCGGGGGGGCCCCCCTACAATGAGCAGTTCTTC. Protein product: CASSLVGLAGGPPYNEQFF.

The V and J genes are TRBV5-1 and TRBJ2-5; 14 bases line up with TRBD2. The V and J ends lost 4 bases and 1 base, in that order; junction bases with no gene match: 6. Germline assignment: CDR1 SGHRS and CDR2 YFSETQ. This CDR3 contains 17 residues. CDR3 sequence (DNA): TGCGCCAGCAGCCCGGGACTAGCGGGAGTAGGCCAAGAGACCCAGTACTTC. Translated, it gives CASSPGLAGVGQETQYF.

The J gene is TRBJ1-2, the V gene TRBV19; D is perhaps TRBD1 (6 bases). CDR3 size: 14 residues. V lost 4 bases and J lost 2, with 11 bases in between. In germline, CDR1 is LNHDA, CDR2 SQIVND (reference sequence). In DNA, the CDR3 is TGTGCCAGTAGTAGGGGGGGCGGCAACTATGGCTACACCTTC. It specifies CASSRGGGNYGYTF.

The rearrangement links TRBV18 to TRBJ1-1; 10 nucleotides align to TRBD1. The CDR3 contains 13 residues. The trim removed 2 bases at V and 11 bases at J, leaving 5 bases unmatched. Germline CDR1 KGHSH, CDR2 LQKENI. Here the CDR3 DNA reads TGTGCCAGCTCACCAAGGGAGGGACAGGGGGCTTTCTTT. This encodes CASSPREGQGAFF.